This T cell receptor (beta chain) was sequenced for a study of blood T cell repertoires in COVID-19. Study summary: Some COVID-19 samples were acute and others convalescent; all came from the United States, Italy and Spain. From T cells, B-cell-depleted T cells, or PBMCs came the material, which was cDNA or gDNA.

How the authors handled the data: From reference gene primer amplification, estimates of nucleated cell counts were derived. Profiling relied on immunoSEQ multiplex PCR, and the TCRdb table lists in-frame clones only, not all of them. The D gene and trimming were derived from the DNA, and the V and J assignments and clone size from that table. The repertoire holds about 210,000 clones, 70% to 90% seen once, with 3% in the top ten. Sequencing was carried out using peripheral blood. This TCR was sampled from a man aged 55 to 70 with acute or convalescent COVID-19.

CDR3 loop: CASRVGDGYTF. In DNA, the CDR3 is TGTGCCAGCAGAGTAGGGGATGGCTACACCTTC. V gene TRBV6-5 combines with J gene TRBJ1-2; D possibly corresponds to TRBD1 (5 bases). This CDR3 has 11 residues. With 6 bases removed from V and 6 bases from J, the gap between germline ends came to 8 bases. From germline, CDR1 is MNHEY and CDR2 SVGAGI.